Listed below are T cell receptor beta chains from one sample, sequenced in a study of PD-L1 blockade in urothelial cancer. Produced via immunoSEQ multiplex PCR; TCRdb's table is partial and in-frame only. The table lists 50,000 or so clones, around 86% of them singletons. The sequencing used PBMCs, collected around atezolizumab (anti-PD-L1) treatment. These receptors were taken from a man aged 55 to 70 with urothelial cancer. Both conserved end residues are part of each CDR3. Each record gives: V gene, CDR3 length, clone size, D gene, J gene, CDR3 protein, CDR3 DNA. The D gene is left open where the match is weak. Size is omitted from some rows. Given values are once, few, many or a class for expanded clones.

TRBV5-1,14,NA,NA,TRBJ2-5,CASSLWSRGETQYF,TGCGCCAGCAGCTTATGGAGCCGTGGGGAGACCCAGTACTTC
TRBV27,14,NA,TRBD1,TRBJ1-1,CASSLLDRGTEAFF,TGTGCCAGCAGTTTACTCGACAGGGGCACTGAAGCTTTCTTT
TRBV11-2,14,NA,TRBD1,TRBJ2-7,CASRTGTGNYEQYF,TGTGCCAGCAGAACCGGGACAGGGAACTACGAGCAGTACTTC
TRBV18,17,NA,NA,TRBJ1-6,CASSREVLSSYNSPLHF,TGTGCCAGCTCCCGGGAGGTTTTGAGCTCCTATAATTCACCCCTCCACTTT
TRBV18,16,NA,TRBD2,TRBJ2-3,CASSPTLSGGTDTQYF,TGTGCCAGCTCACCCACGCTGAGCGGGGGGACAGATACGCAGTATTTT
TRBV28,14,NA,NA,TRBJ1-2,CASFIGRGTYGYTF,TGTGCCAGCTTCATAGGCCGGGGAACCTATGGCTACACCTTC
TRBV4-2,16,NA,NA,TRBJ2-5,CASSQDGAGAGETQYF,TGTGCCAGCAGCCAAGATGGAGCAGGGGCAGGGGAGACCCAGTACTTC
TRBV5-1,15,NA,TRBD2,TRBJ2-3,CASSLRLAGGYTQYF,TGCGCCAGCAGCTTGAGGCTAGCGGGGGGGTATACGCAGTATTTT
TRBV4-3,16,NA,TRBD1,TRBJ2-2,CASSHLQGARTGELFF,TGCGCCAGCAGCCACTTACAGGGGGCGCGTACCGGGGAGCTGTTTTTT
TRBV11-2,14,NA,NA,TRBJ2-7,CASSLLRSSYEQYF,TGTGCCAGCAGCTTATTGAGGAGCTCCTACGAGCAGTACTTC
TRBV28,13,NA,NA,TRBJ2-7,CASMAEVSYEQYF,TGTGCCAGCATGGCGGAAGTCTCCTACGAGCAGTACTTC
TRBV9,14,NA,NA,TRBJ2-5,CASSVAYSQETQYF,TGTGCCAGCAGCGTAGCTTACAGCCAAGAGACCCAGTACTTC
TRBV6-4,13,NA,NA,TRBJ1-1,CASSVQANTEAFF,TGTGCCAGCAGTGTCCAGGCTAACACTGAAGCTTTCTTT
TRBV14,16,NA,TRBD2,TRBJ2-5,CASSQLLAGTQETQYF,TGTGCCAGCAGCCAACTACTAGCGGGGACTCAAGAGACCCAGTACTTC
TRBV28,13,NA,TRBD1,TRBJ2-4,CASETGGRNIQYF,TGTGCCAGCGAAACAGGGGGCCGGAACATTCAGTACTTC
TRBV4-1,15,NA,TRBD1,TRBJ1-4,CASSTRDREGEKLFF,TGCGCCAGCAGCACTCGGGACAGGGAGGGCGAAAAACTGTTTTTT
TRBV19,15,NA,TRBD1,TRBJ2-7,CASSATEDRSYEQYF,TGTGCCAGTAGTGCTACCGAGGACAGGTCGTACGAGCAGTACTTC
TRBV6-5,14,NA,NA,TRBJ2-7,CASSYSKVGFEQYF,TGTGCCAGCAGTTACTCGAAGGTCGGGTTTGAGCAGTACTTC
TRBV7-2,11,NA,NA,TRBJ2-3,CASRAGDTQYF,TGTGCCAGCAGGGCGGGGGATACGCAGTATTTT
TRBV5-1,14,NA,NA,TRBJ2-5,CASTPVGGSETQYF,TGCGCCAGCACCCCAGTAGGGGGTTCGGAGACCCAGTACTTC
TRBV19,18,NA,TRBD1,TRBJ1-3,CASNPGQPDPRSGNTIYF,TGTGCCAGCAATCCGGGACAGCCTGATCCACGCTCTGGAAACACCATATATTTT
TRBV12-5,16,NA,TRBD1,TRBJ2-3,CASGLVHGQGTDTQYF,TGTGCTAGTGGTTTGGTACACGGACAGGGAACAGATACGCAGTATTTT
TRBV30,13,NA,TRBD1,TRBJ2-7,CAWGDSYSYEQYF,TGTGCCTGGGGGGACAGCTACTCCTACGAGCAGTACTTC
TRBV7-8,15,NA,TRBD1,TRBJ2-2,CASMDRGRNTGELFF,TGTGCCAGCATGGACAGGGGGCGAAATACCGGGGAGCTGTTTTTT
TRBV5-1,16,NA,TRBD1,TRBJ1-1,CASSIGTGVMNTEAFF,TGCGCCAGCAGCATAGGGACAGGGGTTATGAACACTGAAGCTTTCTTT
TRBV19,15,NA,NA,TRBJ1-5,CASRPNVGTDQPQHF,TGTGCCAGTAGACCGAATGTGGGCACCGATCAGCCCCAGCATTTT
TRBV7-2,15,NA,TRBD2,TRBJ2-7,CASSTGGMSSYEQYF,TGTGCCAGCAGTACCGGGGGGATGAGCTCCTACGAGCAGTACTTC
TRBV15,17,NA,TRBD1,TRBJ1-1,CATSRGQGAFSGTEAFF,TGTGCCACCAGCAGAGGGCAGGGGGCGTTCTCGGGCACTGAAGCTTTCTTT
TRBV6-5,14,NA,NA,TRBJ2-7,CASSYGQGGYEQYF,TGTGCCAGCAGTTACGGACAGGGAGGGTACGAGCAGTACTTC
TRBV6-5,12,NA,TRBD1,TRBJ1-1,CASRNDRDRAFF,TGTGCCAGCAGGAACGACAGGGACAGGGCTTTCTTT
TRBV11-2,13,NA,NA,TRBJ1-6,CASSPGGNSPLHF,TGTGCCAGCAGCCCCGGGGGGAATTCACCCCTCCACTTT
TRBV29-1,12,NA,NA,TRBJ1-1,CSARWGGTEAFF,TGCAGCGCCAGATGGGGGGGGACTGAAGCTTTCTTT
TRBV7-7,16,once,TRBD2,TRBJ2-5,CASSQGTAGGQETQYF,TGTGCTAGCAGCCAGGGGACAGCGGGGGGCCAAGAGACCCAGTACTTC
TRBV5-3,21,NA,TRBD2,TRBJ2-3,CARTTSWPSGGSSYFTDTQYF,TGTGCCAGAACTACAAGCTGGCCTAGCGGGGGGTCCTCCTATTTCACAGATACGCAGTATTTT
TRBV7-2,11,NA,NA,TRBJ2-3,CASSPAITQYF,TGTGCCAGCAGCCCCGCTATTACGCAGTATTTT
TRBV13,15,NA,TRBD1,TRBJ1-4,CASSGQGHGNEKLFF,TGTGCCAGCAGCGGACAGGGTCATGGGAATGAAAAACTGTTTTTT
TRBV6-1,14,NA,NA,TRBJ2-2,CASSARRGSGELFF,TGTGCCAGCAGTGCGCGGCGCGGGTCCGGGGAGCTGTTTTTT